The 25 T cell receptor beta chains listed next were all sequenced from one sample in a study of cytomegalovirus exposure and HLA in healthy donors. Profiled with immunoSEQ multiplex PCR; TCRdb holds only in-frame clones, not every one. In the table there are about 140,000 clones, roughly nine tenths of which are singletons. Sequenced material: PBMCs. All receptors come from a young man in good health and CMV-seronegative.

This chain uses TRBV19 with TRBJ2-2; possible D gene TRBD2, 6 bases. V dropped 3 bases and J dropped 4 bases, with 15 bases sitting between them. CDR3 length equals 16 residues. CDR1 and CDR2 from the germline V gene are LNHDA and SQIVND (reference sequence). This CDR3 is CASSIQQGLVTGELFF. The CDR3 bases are TGTGCCAGTAGTATTCAGCAGGGACTCGTCACCGGGGAGCTGTTTTTT. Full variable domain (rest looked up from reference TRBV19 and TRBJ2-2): DGGITQSPKYLFRKEGQNVTLSCEQNLNHDAMYWYRQDPGQGLRLIYYSQIVNDFQKGDIAEGYSVSREKKESFPLTVTSAQKNPTAFYLCASSIQQGLVTGELFFGEGSRLTVL.

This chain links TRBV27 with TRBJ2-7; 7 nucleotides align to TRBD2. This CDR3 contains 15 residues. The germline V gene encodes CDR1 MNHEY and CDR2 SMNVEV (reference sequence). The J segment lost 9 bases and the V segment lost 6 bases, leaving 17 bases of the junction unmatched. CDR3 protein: CASRLGGAPSGVQYF. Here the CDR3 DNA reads TGTGCCAGCAGGCTGGGAGGGGCGCCCAGCGGGGTGCAGTACTTC.

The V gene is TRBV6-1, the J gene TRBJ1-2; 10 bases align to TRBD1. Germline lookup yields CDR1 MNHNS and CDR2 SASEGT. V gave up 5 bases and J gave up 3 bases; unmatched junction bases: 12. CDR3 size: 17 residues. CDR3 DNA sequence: TGTGCCAGCAGTAAAGGACAGGGGGGCGTTCTTGACTATGGCTACACCTTC. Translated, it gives CASSKGQGGVLDYGYTF.

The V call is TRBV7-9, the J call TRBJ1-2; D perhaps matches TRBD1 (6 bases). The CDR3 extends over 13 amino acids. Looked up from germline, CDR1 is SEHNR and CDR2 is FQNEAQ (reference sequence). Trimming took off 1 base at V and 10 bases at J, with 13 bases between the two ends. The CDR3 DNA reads TGTGCCAGCAGCTTAGACAGGGCAGCGGTCTACACCTTC. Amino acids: CASSLDRAAVYTF.

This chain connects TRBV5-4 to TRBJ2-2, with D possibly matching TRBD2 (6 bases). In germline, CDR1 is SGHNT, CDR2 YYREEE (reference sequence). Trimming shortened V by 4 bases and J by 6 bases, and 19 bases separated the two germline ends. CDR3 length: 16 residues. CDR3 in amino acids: CASSHLMGLPSGELFF. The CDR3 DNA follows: TGTGCCAGCAGCCACCTTATGGGACTCCCCTCCGGGGAGCTGTTTTTT.

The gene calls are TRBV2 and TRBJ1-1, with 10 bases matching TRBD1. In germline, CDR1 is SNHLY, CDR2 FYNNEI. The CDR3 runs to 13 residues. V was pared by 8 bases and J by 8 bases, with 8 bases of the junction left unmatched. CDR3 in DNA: TGTGCCAGCTACAAGACAGGGGGCACCGAAGCTTTCTTT. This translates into CASYKTGGTEAFF.

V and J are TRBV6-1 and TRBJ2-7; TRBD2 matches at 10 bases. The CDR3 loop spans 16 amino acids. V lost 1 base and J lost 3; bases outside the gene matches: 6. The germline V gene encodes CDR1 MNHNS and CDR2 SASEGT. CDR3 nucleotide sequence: TGTGCCAGCAGTGAAGTGGGGCTAGCGGGGGACTACGAGCAGTACTTC. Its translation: CASSEVGLAGDYEQYF.

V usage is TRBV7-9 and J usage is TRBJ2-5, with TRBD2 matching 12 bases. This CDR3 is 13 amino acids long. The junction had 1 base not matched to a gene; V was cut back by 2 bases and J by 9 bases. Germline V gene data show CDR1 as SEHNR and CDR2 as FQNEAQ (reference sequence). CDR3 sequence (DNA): TGTGCCAGCAGCTTACCTAGCGGGGGGGCCCAGTACTTC. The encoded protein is CASSLPSGGAQYF.

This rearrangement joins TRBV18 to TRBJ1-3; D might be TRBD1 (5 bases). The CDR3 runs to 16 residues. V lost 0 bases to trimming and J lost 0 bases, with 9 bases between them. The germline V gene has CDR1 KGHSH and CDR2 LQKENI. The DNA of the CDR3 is TGTGCCAGCTCACCACCGGGAAGGGGCTCTGGAAACACCATATATTTT. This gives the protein CASSPPGRGSGNTIYF.

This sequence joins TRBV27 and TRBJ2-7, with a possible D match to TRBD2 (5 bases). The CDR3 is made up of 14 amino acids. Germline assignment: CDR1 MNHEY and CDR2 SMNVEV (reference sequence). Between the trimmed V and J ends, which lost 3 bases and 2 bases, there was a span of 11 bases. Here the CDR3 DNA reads TGTGCCAGCAGTTTCACCACTAGGGCCTACGAGCAGTACTTC. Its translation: CASSFTTRAYEQYF.

For the CDR3, the DNA is TGTGCCAGCGAGGGGGCAGATGGAAACACCATATATTTT. Amino acid sequence: CASEGADGNTIYF. This chain uses TRBV6-5 with TRBJ1-3, with 7 bases matching TRBD1. Germline CDR1 is MNHEY and CDR2 is SVGAGI. The CDR3 is 13 amino acids. The junction had 4 bases not matched to a gene; V was cut back by 8 bases and J by 3 bases.

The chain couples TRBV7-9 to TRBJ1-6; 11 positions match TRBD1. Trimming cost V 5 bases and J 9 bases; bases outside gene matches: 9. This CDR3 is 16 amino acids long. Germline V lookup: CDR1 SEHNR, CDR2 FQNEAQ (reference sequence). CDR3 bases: TGTGCCAGCAGCATTACCGGGACAGGGGGATTTTCACCCCTCCACTTT. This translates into CASSITGTGGFSPLHF.

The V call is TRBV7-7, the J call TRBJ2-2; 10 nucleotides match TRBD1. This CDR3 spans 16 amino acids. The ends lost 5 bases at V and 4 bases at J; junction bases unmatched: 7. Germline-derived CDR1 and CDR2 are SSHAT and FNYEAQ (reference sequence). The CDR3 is CASSTGQGPSTGELFF. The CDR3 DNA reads TGTGCCAGCAGCACGGGACAGGGGCCCTCCACCGGGGAGCTGTTTTTT.

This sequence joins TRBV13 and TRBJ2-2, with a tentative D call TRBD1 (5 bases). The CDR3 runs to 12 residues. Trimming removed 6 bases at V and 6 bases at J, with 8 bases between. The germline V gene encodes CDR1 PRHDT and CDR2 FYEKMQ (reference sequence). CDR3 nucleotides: TGTGCCAGCAGTTGGGGCGCCGGGGAGCTGTTTTTT. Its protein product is CASSWGAGELFF.

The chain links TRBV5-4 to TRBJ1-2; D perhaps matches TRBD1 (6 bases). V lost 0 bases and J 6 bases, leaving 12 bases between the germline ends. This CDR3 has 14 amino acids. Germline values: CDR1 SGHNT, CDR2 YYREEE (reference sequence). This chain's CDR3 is CASSLGAGVDGYTF. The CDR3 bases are TGTGCCAGCAGCTTGGGGGCAGGGGTGGATGGCTACACCTTC.

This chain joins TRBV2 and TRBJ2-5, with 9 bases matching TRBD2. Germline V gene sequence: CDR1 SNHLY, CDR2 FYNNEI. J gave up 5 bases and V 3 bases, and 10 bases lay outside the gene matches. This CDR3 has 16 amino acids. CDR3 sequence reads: CASSEIDSGSGETQYF. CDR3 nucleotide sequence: TGTGCCAGCAGTGAGATCGATAGCGGGAGTGGTGAGACCCAGTACTTC.

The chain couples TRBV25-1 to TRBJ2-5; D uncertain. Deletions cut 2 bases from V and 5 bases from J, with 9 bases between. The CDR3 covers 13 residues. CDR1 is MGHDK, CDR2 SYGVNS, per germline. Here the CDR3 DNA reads TGTGCCAGCAGTGAAGGTCAGGCCGAGACCCAGTACTTC. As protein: CASSEGQAETQYF.

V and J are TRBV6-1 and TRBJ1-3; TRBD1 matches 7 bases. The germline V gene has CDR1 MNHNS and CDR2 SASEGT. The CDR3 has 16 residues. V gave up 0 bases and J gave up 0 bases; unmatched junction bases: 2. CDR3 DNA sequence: TGTGCCAGCAGTGAAGCGGGACAGAGCTCTGGAAACACCATATATTTT. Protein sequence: CASSEAGQSSGNTIYF.

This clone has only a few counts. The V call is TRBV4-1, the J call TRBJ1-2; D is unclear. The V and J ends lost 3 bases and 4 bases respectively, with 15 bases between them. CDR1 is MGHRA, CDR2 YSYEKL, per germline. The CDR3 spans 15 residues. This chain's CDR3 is CASSQVERDTYGYTF. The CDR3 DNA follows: TGCGCCAGCAGCCAGGTGGAGAGGGATACCTATGGCTACACCTTC.

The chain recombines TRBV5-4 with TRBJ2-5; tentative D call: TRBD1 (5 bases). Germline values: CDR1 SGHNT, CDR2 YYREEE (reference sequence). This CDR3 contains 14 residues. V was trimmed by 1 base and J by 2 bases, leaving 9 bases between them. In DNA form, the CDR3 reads TGTGCCAGCAGCTTGCGGCAGGGACAAGAGACCCAGTACTTC. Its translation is CASSLRQGQETQYF.

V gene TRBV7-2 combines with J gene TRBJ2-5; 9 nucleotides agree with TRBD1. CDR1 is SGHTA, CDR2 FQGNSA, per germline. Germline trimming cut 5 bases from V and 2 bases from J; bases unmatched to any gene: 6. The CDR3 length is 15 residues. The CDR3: CASSLYRGHQETQYF. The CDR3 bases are TGTGCCAGCAGCCTTTACAGGGGGCATCAAGAGACCCAGTACTTC. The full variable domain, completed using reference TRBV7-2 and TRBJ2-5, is GAGVSQSPSNKVTEKGKDVELRCDPISGHTALYWYRQSLGQGLEFLIYFQGNSAPDKSGLPSDRFSAERTGGSVSTLTIQRTQQEDSAVYLCASSLYRGHQETQYFGPGTRLLVL.

Here the CDR3 DNA reads TGTGCCAGCAGTTTATGGAGAACAGGGACAGGCAATCAGCCCCAGCATTTT. Translation: CASSLWRTGTGNQPQHF. The V and J genes are TRBV28 and TRBJ1-5; 7 bases map to TRBD1. Per germline, CDR1 MDHEN and CDR2 SYDVKM. There are 17 residues in the CDR3. Trimming took 0 bases from V and 2 from J; bases not matched to a gene: 7.

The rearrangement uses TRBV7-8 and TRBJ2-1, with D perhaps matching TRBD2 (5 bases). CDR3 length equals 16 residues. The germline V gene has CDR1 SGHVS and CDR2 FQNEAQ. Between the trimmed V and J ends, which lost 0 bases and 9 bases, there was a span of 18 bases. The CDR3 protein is CASSLAGNSPWGEQFF. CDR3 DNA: TGTGCCAGCAGCTTAGCCGGGAACTCCCCCTGGGGTGAGCAGTTCTTC.

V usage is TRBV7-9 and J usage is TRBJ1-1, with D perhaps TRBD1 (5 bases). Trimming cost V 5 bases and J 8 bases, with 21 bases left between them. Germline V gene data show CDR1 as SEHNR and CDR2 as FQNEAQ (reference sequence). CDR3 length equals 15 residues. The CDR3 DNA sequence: TGTGCCAGCAGCCCCCAGGGAGGGACCTCCCTCGAAGCTTTCTTT. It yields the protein CASSPQGGTSLEAFF.

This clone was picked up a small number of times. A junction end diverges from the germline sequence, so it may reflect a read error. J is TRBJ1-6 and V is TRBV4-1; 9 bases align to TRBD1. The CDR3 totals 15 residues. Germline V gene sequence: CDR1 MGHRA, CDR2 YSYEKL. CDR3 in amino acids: CASSLRGQGWSPLHF. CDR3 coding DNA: TGTGCCAGCAGCCTACGGGGACAGGGCTGGTCACCCCTCCACTTT.